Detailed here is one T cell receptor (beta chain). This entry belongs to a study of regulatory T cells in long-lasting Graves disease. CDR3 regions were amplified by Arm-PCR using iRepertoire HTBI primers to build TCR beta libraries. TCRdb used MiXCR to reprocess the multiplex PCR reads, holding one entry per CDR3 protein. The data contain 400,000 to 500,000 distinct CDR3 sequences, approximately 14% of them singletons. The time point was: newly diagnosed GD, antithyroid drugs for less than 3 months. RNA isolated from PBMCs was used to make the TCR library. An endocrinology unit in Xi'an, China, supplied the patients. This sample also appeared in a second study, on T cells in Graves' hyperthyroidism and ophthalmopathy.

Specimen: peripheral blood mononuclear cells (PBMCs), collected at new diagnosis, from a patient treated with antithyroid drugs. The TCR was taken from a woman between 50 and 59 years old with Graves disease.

The CDR3 is CASSLGLRLAGVNEQFF. The CDR3 region has the DNA TGCGCCAGCAGCTTGGGTTTAAGACTAGCGGGAGTCAATGAGCAGTTCTTC. The chain has TRBV5-1 and TRBJ2-1; 12 bases fit TRBD2. CDR3 size: 17 residues. Looked up from germline, CDR1 is SGHRS and CDR2 is YFSETQ. J lost 6 bases, V lost 0 bases, and 7 bases had no gene match.